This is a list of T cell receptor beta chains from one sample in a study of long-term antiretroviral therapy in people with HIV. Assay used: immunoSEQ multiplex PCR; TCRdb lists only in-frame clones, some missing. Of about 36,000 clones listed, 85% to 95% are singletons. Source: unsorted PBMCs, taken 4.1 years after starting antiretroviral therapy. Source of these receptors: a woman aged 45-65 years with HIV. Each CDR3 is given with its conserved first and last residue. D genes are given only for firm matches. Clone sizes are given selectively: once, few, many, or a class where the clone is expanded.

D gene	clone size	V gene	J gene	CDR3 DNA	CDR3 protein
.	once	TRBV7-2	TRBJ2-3	TGTGCCAGCAGCTGGAGCGTGACTACTGCTCACAGCACAGATACGCAGTATTTT	CASSWSVTTAHSTDTQYF
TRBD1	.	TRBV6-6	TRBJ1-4	TGTGCCAGCAGTTACCAGGGGGCTAATGAAAAACTGTTTTTT	CASSYQGANEKLFF
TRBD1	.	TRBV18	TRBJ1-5	TGTGCCAGCTCCCTAGAGGGACAGGGGAATCAGCCCCAGCATTTT	CASSLEGQGNQPQHF
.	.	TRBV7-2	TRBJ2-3	TGTGCCAGCAGCTTACTGGCGACTGCAGCTGCGCAGTATTTT	CASSLLATAAAQYF
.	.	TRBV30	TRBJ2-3	TGTGCCTGGAGATGGCTCACAGATACGCAGTATTTT	CAWRWLTDTQYF
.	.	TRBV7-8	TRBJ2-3	TGTGCCAGCAGCCGGAGCACAGATACGCAGTATTTT	CASSRSTDTQYF
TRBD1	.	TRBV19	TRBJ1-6	TGTGCCAGTAGTAACTTCGGGCAGGGGGCCTATAATTCACCCCTCCACTTT	CASSNFGQGAYNSPLHF
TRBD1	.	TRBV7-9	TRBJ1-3	TGTGCCAGCAGCCCACCGGACAGGAGCTCTGGAAACACCATATATTTT	CASSPPDRSSGNTIYF
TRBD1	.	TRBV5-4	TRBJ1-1	TGTGCCAGCAGCGGGTGGACAGGGAATCAGGGGGCCACTGAAGCTTTCTTT	CASSGWTGNQGATEAFF
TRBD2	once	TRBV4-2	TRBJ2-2	TGTGCCAGCAGCCAAGATCGTCTAGCGGGGGGGACCGGGGAGCTGTTTTTT	CASSQDRLAGGTGELFF
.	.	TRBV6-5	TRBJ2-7	TGTGCCAGCACCCCCCCAGGGGGGGAAAACGAGCAGTACTTC	CASTPPGGENEQYF
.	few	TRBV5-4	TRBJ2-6	TGTGCCAGCAGCTTGGCCGCCATCTCGTCCTCTGGGGCCAACGTCCTGACTTTC	CASSLAAISSSGANVLTF
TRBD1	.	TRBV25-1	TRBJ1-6	TGTGCCAGCAGGCTCGGACAGGGCTTCGGTAATTCACCCCTCCACTTT	CASRLGQGFGNSPLHF